Listed here is a single T cell receptor beta chain. Antigen specificity is unknown. The data were obtained in a study of cytomegalovirus exposure and HLA in healthy donors. Regarding the study as a whole: Reports indicate that TCR beta sequences accurately predicted the HLA-A and HLA-B alleles of most subjects. A later analysis reportedly found that, within productive TCRs, an Asian-associated ancestry cluster had fewer N-insertions than the mean observed across the approximately 700 donors.

The PCR contained 60 Vbeta and 13 Jbeta primers. Measured with immunoSEQ multiplex PCR; TCRdb has only the in-frame clones, and not every one. The sample has 24,000 or so clones; approximately 75% are singletons. The CDR3 has 13 residues. Germline V gene lookup returns CDR1 GTSNPN and CDR2 SVGIG (reference sequence). The sequence derives from a male donor in good health and CMV-seronegative. The chain carries TRBV30 and TRBJ2-5; tentatively, D is TRBD1 (6 bases). The assigned J gene may be wrong: the sequence end matches TRBJ2-7 better. Input material: PBMCs. The CDR3 coding sequence is TGTGCCTGGAGGAACAGGGCTCCCTACGAGCAGTACTTC. It codes for CAWRNRAPYEQYF.